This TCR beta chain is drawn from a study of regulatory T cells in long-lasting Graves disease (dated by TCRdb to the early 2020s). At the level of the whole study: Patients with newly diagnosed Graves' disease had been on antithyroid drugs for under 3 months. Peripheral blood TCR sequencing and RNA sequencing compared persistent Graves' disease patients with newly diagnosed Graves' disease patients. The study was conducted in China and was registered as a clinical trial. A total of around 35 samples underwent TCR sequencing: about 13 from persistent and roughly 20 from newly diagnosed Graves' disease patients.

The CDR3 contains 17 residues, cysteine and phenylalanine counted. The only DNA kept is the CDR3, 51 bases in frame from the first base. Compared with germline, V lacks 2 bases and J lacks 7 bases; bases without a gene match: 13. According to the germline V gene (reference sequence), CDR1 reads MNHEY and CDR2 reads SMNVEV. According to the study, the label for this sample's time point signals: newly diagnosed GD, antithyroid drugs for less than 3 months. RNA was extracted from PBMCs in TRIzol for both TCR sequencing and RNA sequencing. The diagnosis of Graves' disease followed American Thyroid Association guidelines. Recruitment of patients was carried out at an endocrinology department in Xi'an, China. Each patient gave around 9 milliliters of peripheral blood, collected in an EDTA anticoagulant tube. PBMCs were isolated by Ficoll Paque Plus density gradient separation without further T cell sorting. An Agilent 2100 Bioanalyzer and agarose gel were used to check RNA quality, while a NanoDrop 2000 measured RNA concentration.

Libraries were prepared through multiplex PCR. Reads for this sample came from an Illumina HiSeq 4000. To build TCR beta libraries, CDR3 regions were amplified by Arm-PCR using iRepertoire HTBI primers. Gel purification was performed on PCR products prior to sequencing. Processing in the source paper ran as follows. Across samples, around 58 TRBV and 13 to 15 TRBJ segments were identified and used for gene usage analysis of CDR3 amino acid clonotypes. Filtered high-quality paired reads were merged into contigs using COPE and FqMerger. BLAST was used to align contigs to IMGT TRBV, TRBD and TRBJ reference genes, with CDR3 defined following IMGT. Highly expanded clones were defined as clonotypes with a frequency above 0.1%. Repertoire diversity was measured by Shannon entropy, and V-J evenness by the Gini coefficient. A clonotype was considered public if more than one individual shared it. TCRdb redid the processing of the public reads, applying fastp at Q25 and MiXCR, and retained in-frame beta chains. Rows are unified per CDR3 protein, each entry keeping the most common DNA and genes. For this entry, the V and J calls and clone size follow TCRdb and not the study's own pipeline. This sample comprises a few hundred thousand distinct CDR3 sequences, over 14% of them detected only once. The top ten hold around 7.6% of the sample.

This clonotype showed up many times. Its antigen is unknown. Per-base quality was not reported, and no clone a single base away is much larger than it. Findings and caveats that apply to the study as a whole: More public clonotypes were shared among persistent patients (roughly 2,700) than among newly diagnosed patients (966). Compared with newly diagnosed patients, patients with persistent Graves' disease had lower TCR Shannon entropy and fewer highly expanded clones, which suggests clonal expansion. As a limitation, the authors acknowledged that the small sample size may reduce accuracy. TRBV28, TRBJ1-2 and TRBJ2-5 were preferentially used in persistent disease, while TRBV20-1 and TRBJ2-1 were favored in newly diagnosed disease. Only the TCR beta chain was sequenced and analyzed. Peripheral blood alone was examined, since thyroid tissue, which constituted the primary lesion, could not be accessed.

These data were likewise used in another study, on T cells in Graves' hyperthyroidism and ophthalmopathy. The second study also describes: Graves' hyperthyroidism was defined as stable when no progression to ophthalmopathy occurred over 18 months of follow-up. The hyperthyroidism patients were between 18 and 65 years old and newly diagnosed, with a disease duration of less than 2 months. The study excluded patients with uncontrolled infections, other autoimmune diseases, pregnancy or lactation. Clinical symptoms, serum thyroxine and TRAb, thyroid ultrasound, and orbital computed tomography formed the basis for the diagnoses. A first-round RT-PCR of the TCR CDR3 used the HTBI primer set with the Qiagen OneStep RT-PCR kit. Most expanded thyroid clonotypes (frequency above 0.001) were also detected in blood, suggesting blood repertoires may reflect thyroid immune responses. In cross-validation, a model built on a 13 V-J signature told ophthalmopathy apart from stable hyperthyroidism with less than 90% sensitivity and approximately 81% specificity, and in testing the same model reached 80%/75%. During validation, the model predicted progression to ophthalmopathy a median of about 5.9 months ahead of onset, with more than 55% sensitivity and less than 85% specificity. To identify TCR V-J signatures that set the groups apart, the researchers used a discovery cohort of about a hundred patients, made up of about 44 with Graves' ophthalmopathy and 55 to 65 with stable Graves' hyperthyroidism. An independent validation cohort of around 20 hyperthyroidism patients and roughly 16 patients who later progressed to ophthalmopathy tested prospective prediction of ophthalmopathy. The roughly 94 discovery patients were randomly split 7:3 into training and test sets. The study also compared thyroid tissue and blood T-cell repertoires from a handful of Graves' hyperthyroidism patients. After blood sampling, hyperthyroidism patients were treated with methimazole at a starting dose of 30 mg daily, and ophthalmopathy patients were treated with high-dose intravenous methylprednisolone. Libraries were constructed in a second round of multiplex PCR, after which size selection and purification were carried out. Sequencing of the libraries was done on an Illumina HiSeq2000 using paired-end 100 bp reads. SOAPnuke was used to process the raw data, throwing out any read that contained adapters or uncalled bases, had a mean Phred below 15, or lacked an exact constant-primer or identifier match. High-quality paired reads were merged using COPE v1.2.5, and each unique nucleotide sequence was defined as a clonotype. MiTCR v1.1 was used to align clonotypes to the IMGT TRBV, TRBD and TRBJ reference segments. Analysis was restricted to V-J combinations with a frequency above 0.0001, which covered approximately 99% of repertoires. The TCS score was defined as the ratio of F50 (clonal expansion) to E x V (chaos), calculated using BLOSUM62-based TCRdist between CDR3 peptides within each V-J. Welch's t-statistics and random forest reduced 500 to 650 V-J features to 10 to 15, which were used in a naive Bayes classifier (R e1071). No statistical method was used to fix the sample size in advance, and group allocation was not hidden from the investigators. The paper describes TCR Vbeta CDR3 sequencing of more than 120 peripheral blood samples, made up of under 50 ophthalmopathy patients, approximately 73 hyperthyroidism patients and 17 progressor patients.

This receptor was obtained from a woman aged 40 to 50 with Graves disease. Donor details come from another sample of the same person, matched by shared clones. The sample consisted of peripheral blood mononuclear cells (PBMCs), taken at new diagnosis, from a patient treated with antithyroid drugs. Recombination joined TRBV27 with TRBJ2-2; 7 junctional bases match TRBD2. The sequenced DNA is TGTGCCAGCAGTTTAGTACCAGCGGGAAGGGTGAGCGGGGAGCTGTTTTTT. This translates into CASSLVPAGRVSGELFF.